Shown below are 11 T cell receptor beta chains from a single sample sequenced in a study of cytomegalovirus exposure and HLA in healthy donors. Primers for the PCR totalled 60 Vbeta and 13 Jbeta. The repertoire was sequenced with immunoSEQ multiplex PCR; TCRdb's copy has only in-frame clones and lacks some. The table has under 150,000 clones, about three quarters seen once. The source material was PBMCs. These receptors were obtained from a woman aged 60-75 years in good health and CMV-seropositive.

The gene calls are TRBV6-5 and TRBJ1-1; D is unresolved. CDR3 length: 15 amino acids. Trimming took off 1 base at V and 0 bases at J, with 9 bases between the two ends. The germline V gene encodes CDR1 MNHEY and CDR2 SVGAGI. Here the CDR3 reads CASSYWSSLNTEAFF. The CDR3 bases are TGTGCCAGCAGTTACTGGAGCTCCCTGAACACTGAAGCTTTCTTT.

This clone was counted a single time. The J gene is TRBJ1-2, the V gene TRBV27, with D perhaps TRBD1 (6 bases). V was pared by 5 bases and J by 4 bases, with 14 bases between. Germline CDR1 and CDR2: MNHEY and SMNVEV (reference sequence). The CDR3 extends over 14 amino acids. The CDR3 is CASSKDSRGYGYTF. The CDR3 nucleotides are TGTGCCAGCAGTAAGGACAGCCGGGGCTATGGCTACACCTTC.

The chain combines TRBV2 with TRBJ1-5; TRBD1 matches 8 bases. The CDR3 loop spans 16 amino acids. Looked up from germline, CDR1 is SNHLY and CDR2 is FYNNEI. The junction had 10 bases not matched to a gene; V was cut back by 7 bases and J by 2 bases. The CDR3 nucleotides read TGTGCCAGCACCGAGGACAGGGTATTGCGCAATCAGCCCCAGCATTTT. This codes for CASTEDRVLRNQPQHF.

The gene calls are TRBV19 and TRBJ2-3; TRBD2 might be the D (6 bases). Trimming took off 3 bases at V and 5 bases at J, with 12 bases between the two ends. The length of the CDR3 is 14 residues. Germline CDR1 and CDR2: LNHDA and SQIVND (reference sequence). The CDR3 DNA is TGTGCCAGTAGTATGGACGGGGGAGGAGATACGCAGTATTTT. This gives the protein CASSMDGGGDTQYF. Together with reference TRBV19 and TRBJ2-3, the CDR3 gives the full variable domain: DGGITQSPKYLFRKEGQNVTLSCEQNLNHDAMYWYRQDPGQGLRLIYYSQIVNDFQKGDIAEGYSVSREKKESFPLTVTSAQKNPTAFYLCASSMDGGGDTQYFGPGTRLTVL.

V gene TRBV6-1 combines with J gene TRBJ2-1; 9 positions match TRBD2. This CDR3 comprises 14 residues. Trimming at V came to 1 base and at J to 6 bases, leaving 1 base not matched to a gene. The germline V gene has CDR1 MNHNS and CDR2 SASEGT. The CDR3 loop is CASSEERGVNEQFF. CDR3 sequence (DNA): TGTGCCAGCAGTGAAGAGCGGGGGGTCAATGAGCAGTTCTTC.

This chain uses TRBV6-5 with TRBJ1-5; D remains ambiguous. The ends were cut back, 2 bases at V and 7 bases at J, with 9 bases in the middle. The CDR3 extends over 13 amino acids. Germline V gene sequence: CDR1 MNHEY, CDR2 SVGAGI. CDR3 DNA sequence: TGTGCCAGCAGTTACGATCGCGGGCAGCCCCAGCATTTT. Translated, it gives CASSYDRGQPQHF.

This chain connects TRBV5-1 to TRBJ2-4, with 11 bases matching TRBD2. The J segment lost 3 bases and the V segment lost 0 bases, leaving 8 bases of the junction unmatched. The length of the CDR3 is 18 residues. Germline CDR1 SGHRS, CDR2 YFSETQ. CDR3 sequence reads: CASSLGPLAGGGKNIQYF. DNA of the CDR3: TGCGCCAGCAGCTTGGGGCCCCTAGCGGGGGGTGGCAAAAACATTCAGTACTTC.

This rearrangement joins TRBV2 to TRBJ1-1; 7 nucleotides agree with TRBD1. V lost 3 bases to trimming and J lost 0 bases; unmatched junction nucleotides: 4. Germline loops: CDR1 SNHLY, CDR2 FYNNEI. This CDR3 has 15 residues. CDR3 amino acids: CASSDAGGMNTEAFF. The CDR3 bases are TGTGCCAGCAGTGATGCAGGGGGGATGAACACTGAAGCTTTCTTT. The full variable domain, with the rest looked up from reference TRBV2 and TRBJ1-1, is EPEVTQTPSHQVTQMGQEVILRCVPISNHLYFYWYRQILGQKVEFLVSFYNNEISEKSEIFDDQFSVERPDGSNFTLKIRSTKLEDSAMYFCASSDAGGMNTEAFFGQGTRLTVV.

This clone was seen a handful of times. The chain recombines TRBV5-6 with TRBJ1-4; 7 bases match TRBD1. The CDR3 has 14 residues. Germline values: CDR1 SGHDT, CDR2 YYEEEE. V was pared by 3 bases and J by 7 bases, with 6 bases of the junction left unmatched. In DNA form, the CDR3 reads TGTGCCAGCAGCTACCGGGACAGTGGTGAAAAACTGTTTTTT. The encoded protein is CASSYRDSGEKLFF.

This chain joins TRBV6-6 and TRBJ1-1; no reliable D call. Trimming cost V 8 bases and J 0 bases, with 10 bases left between them. CDR3 length equals 13 residues. Germline V gene sequence: CDR1 MNHNY, CDR2 SVGAGI (reference sequence). CDR3 nucleotide sequence: TGTGCCAGCGGTAGATTTATGAACACTGAAGCTTTCTTT. Its protein is CASGRFMNTEAFF.

The genes are TRBV11-2 and TRBJ1-1; the match to TRBD1 covers 7 bases. V dropped 5 bases and J dropped 6; count of bases not matched to a gene: 6. Germline V CDR1 and CDR2: SGHAT, FQNNGV. The CDR3 runs to 13 residues. CDR3 DNA sequence: TGTGCCAGCAGCCCGACAGGGTACCCTGAAGCTTTCTTT. Its translation is CASSPTGYPEAFF.